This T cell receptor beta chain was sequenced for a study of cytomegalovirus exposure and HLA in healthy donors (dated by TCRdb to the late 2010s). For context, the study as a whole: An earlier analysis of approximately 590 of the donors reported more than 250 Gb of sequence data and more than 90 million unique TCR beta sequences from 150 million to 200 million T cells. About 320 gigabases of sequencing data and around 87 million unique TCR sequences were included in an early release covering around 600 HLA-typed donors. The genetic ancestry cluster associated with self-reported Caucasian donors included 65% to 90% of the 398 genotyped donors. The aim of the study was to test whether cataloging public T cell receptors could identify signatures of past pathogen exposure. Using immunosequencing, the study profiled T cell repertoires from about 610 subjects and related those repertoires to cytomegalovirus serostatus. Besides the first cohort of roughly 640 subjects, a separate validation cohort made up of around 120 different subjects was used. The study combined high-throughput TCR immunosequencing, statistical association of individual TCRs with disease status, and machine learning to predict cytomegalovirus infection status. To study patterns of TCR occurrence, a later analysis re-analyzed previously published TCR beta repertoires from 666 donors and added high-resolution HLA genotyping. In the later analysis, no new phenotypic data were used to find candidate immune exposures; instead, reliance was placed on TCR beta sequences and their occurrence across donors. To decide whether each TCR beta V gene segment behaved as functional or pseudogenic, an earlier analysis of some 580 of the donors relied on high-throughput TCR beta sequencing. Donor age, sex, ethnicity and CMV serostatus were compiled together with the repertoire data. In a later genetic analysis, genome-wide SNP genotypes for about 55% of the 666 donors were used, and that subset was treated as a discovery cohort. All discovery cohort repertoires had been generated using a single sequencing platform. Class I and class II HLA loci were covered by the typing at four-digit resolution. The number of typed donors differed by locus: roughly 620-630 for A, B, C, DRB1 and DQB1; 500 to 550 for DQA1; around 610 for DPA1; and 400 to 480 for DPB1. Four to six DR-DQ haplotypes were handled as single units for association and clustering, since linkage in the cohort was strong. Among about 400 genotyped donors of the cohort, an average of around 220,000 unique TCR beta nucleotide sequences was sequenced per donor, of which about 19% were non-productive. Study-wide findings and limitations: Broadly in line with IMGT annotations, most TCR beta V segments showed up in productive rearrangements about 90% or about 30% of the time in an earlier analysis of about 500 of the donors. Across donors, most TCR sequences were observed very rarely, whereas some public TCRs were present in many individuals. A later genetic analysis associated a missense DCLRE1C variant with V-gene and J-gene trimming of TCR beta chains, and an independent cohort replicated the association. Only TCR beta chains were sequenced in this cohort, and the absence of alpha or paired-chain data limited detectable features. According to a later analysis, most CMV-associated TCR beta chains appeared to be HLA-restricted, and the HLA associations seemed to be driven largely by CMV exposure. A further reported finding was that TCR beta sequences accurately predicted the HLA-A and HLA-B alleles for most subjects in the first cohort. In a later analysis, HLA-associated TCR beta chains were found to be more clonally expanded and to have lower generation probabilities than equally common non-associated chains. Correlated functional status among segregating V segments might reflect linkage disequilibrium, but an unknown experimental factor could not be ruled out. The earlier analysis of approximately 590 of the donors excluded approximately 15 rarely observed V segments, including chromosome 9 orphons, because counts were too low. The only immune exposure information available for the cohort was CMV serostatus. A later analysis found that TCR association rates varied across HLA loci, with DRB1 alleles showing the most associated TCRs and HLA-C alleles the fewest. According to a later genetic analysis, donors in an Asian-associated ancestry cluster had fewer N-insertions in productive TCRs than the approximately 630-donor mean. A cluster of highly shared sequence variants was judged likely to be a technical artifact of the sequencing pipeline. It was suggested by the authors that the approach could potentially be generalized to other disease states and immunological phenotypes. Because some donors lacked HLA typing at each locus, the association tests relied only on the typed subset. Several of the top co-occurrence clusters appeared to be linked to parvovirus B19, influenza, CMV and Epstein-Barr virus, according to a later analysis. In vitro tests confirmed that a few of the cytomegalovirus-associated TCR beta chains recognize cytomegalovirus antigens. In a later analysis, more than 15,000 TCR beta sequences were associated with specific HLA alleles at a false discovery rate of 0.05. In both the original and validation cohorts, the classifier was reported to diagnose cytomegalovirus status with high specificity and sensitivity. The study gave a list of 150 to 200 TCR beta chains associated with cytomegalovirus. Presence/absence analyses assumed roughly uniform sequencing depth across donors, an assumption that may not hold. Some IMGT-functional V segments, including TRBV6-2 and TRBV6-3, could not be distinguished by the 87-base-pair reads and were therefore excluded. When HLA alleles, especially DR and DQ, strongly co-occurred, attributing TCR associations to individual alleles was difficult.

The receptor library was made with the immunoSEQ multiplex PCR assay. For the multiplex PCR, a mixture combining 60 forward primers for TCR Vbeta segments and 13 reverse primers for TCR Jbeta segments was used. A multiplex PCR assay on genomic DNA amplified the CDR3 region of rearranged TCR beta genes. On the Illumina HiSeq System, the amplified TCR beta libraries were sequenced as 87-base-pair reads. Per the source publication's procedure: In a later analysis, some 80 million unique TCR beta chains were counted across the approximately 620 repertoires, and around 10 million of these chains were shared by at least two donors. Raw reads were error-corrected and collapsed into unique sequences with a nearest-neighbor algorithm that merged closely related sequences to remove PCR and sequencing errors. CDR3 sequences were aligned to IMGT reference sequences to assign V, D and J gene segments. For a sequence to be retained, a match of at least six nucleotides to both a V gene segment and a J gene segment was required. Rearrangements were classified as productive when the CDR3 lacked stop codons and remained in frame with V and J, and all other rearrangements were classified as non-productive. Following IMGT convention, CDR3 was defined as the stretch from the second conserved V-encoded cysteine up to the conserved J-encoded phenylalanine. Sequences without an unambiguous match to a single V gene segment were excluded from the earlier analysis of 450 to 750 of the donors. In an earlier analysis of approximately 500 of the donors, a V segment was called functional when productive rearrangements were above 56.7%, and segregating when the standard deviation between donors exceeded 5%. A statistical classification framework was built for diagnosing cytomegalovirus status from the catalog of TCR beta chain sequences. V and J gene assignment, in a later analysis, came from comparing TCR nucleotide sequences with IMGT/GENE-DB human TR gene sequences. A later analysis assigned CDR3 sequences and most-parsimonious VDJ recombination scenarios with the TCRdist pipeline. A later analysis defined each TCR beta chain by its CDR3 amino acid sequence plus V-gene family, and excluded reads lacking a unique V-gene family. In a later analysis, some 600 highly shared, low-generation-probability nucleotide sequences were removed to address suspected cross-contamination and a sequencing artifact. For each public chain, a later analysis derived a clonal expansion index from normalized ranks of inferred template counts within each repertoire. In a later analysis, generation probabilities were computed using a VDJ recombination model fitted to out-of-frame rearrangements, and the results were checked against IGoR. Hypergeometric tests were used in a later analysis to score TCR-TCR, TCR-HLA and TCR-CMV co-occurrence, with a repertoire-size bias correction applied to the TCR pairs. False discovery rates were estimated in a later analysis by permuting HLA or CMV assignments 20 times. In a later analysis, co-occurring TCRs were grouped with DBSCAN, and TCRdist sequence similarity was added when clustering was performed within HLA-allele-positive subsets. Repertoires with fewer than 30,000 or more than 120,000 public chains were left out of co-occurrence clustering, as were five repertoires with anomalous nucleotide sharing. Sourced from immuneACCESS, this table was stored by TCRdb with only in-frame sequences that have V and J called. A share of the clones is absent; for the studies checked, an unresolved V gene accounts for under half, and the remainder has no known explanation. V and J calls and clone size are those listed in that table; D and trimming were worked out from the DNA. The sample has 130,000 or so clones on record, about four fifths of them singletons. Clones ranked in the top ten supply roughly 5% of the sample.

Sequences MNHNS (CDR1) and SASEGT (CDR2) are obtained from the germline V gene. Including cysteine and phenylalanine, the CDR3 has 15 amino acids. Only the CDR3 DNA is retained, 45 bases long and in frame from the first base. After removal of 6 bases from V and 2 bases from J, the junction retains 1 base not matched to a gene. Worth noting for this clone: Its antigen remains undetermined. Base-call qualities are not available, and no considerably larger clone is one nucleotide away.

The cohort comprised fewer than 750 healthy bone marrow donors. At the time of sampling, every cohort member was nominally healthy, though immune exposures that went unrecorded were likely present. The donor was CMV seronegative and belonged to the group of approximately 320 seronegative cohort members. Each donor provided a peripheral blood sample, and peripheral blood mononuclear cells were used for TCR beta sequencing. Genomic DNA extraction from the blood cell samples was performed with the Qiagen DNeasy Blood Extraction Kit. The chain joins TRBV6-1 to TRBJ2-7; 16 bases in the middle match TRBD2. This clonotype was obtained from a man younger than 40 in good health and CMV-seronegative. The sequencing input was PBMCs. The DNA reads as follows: TGTGCCAGCAGGGGGACTAGCGGGGGGGCCTACGAGCAGTACTTC. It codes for CASRGTSGGAYEQYF.